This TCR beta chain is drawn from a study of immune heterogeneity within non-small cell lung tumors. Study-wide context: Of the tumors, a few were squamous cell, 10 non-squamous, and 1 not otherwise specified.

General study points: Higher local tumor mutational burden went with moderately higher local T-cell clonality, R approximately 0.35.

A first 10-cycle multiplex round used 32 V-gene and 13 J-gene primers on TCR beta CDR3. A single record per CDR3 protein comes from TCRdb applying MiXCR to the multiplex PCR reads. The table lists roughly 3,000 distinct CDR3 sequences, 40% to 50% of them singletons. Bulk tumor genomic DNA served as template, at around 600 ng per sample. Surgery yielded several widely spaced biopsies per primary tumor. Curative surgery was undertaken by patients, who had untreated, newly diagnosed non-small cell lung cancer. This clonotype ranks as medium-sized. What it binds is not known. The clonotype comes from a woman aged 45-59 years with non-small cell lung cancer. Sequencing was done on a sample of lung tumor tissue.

The CDR3 is CASSYSAGGADTQYF. In DNA form, the CDR3 reads TGTGCCAGCAGTTACTCGGCAGGGGGGGCCGATACGCAGTATTTT. The gene calls are TRBV6-5 and TRBJ2-3; possibly TRBD1 or TRBD2 for D (7 bases each). Between the trimmed V and J ends, which lost 0 bases and 6 bases, there was a span of 13 bases. CDR3 length equals 15 residues. CDR1 MNHEY and CDR2 SVGAGI come from the germline V gene.